The rows below give T cell receptor beta chains drawn from one sample of a study of blood T cell repertoires in COVID-19. TCRdb's table, derived via immunoSEQ multiplex PCR, lists solely in-frame clones and lacks some. The data contain 250,000 to 350,000 clones, 75% to 90% of them seen just once; the ten biggest clones take up 9.5% to 15%. What was sequenced was peripheral blood. Receptors originate from a woman in her fifties or sixties with acute or convalescent COVID-19. CDR3s include the opening cysteine and the closing phenylalanine or tryptophan. Each record gives: clone size, D gene, J gene, V gene, CDR3 DNA, CDR3 protein. A D gene is named only where the DNA matches it firmly. Not every row has a clone size; where given, it reads once, few, many or a size class.

clone size: NA; D gene: NA; J gene: TRBJ1-2; V gene: TRBV9; CDR3 DNA: TGTGCCAGCAGCTCCAGCTATGGCTACACCTTC; CDR3 protein: CASSSSYGYTF
clone size: NA; D gene: TRBD2; J gene: TRBJ2-7; V gene: TRBV28; CDR3 DNA: TGTGCCAGCAGTACTAGCGGGATACTCTACGAGCAGTACTTC; CDR3 protein: CASSTSGILYEQYF
clone size: few; D gene: NA; J gene: TRBJ2-7; V gene: TRBV30; CDR3 DNA: TGTGCCTGGAGTGCCGTGTCAGGGGTCTCCTACGAGCAGTACTTC; CDR3 protein: CAWSAVSGVSYEQYF
clone size: NA; D gene: NA; J gene: TRBJ2-7; V gene: TRBV6-5; CDR3 DNA: TGTGCCAGCAGTTGGGCAGAGCAGTACTTC; CDR3 protein: CASSWAEQYF
clone size: NA; D gene: TRBD2; J gene: TRBJ2-7; V gene: TRBV10-3; CDR3 DNA: TGTGCCATCAGTGAGGCTAGCGGGCTCTACGAGCAGTACTTC; CDR3 protein: CAISEASGLYEQYF
clone size: NA; D gene: NA; J gene: TRBJ1-6; V gene: TRBV27; CDR3 DNA: TGTGCCAGCAAACTCTCGGGGCAGGGGCCCTCACCCCTCCACTTT; CDR3 protein: CASKLSGQGPSPLHF
clone size: NA; D gene: TRBD2; J gene: TRBJ2-2; V gene: TRBV28; CDR3 DNA: TGTGCCAGCAGTTTGCCACTAGCGGGAACCGGGGAGCTGTTTTTT; CDR3 protein: CASSLPLAGTGELFF
clone size: once; D gene: NA; J gene: TRBJ1-1; V gene: TRBV18; CDR3 DNA: TGTGCCAGCTCACCACCGGCCCTGAACACTGAAGCTTTCTTT; CDR3 protein: CASSPPALNTEAFF
clone size: once; D gene: TRBD2; J gene: TRBJ2-2; V gene: TRBV5-1; CDR3 DNA: TGCGCCAGCAGCCCTCGACTAGCGGGGGCCACCGGGGAGCTGTTTTTT; CDR3 protein: CASSPRLAGATGELFF
clone size: NA; D gene: NA; J gene: TRBJ1-3; V gene: TRBV20-1; CDR3 DNA: TGCAGTGCTAGTAGAGGTTTGGGCAGAGCAGGGGGAAACACCATATATTTT; CDR3 protein: CSASRGLGRAGGNTIYF
clone size: NA; D gene: NA; J gene: TRBJ2-3; V gene: TRBV7-2; CDR3 DNA: TGTGCCAGCAGCTTAGTATCAGATACGCAGTATTTT; CDR3 protein: CASSLVSDTQYF
clone size: NA; D gene: TRBD2; J gene: TRBJ2-3; V gene: TRBV7-2; CDR3 DNA: TGTGCCAGCAGCTTAAGCGCCCCTAGCGGGAGGGCTTTCACAGATACGCAGTATTTT; CDR3 protein: CASSLSAPSGRAFTDTQYF
clone size: NA; D gene: NA; J gene: TRBJ2-7; V gene: TRBV4-1; CDR3 DNA: TGCGCCAGCAGCCAAGGGGCGGGCCCATACGAGCAGTACTTC; CDR3 protein: CASSQGAGPYEQYF
clone size: NA; D gene: NA; J gene: TRBJ2-7; V gene: TRBV7-6; CDR3 DNA: TGTGCCAGCAGCTTAGCGGAGGGATTGAGGGAGCAGTACTTC; CDR3 protein: CASSLAEGLREQYF
clone size: NA; D gene: TRBD1; J gene: TRBJ1-1; V gene: TRBV4-2; CDR3 DNA: TGTGCCAGCAGCCAAGAGGGACAGGGAGGGACTGAAGCTTTCTTT; CDR3 protein: CASSQEGQGGTEAFF
clone size: NA; D gene: TRBD1; J gene: TRBJ1-1; V gene: TRBV12-5; CDR3 DNA: TGTGCTAGTGGTTTGGTACTAAGGGACAGCGGTCGGAACACTGAAGCTTTCTTT; CDR3 protein: CASGLVLRDSGRNTEAFF
clone size: NA; D gene: NA; J gene: TRBJ1-5; V gene: TRBV6-1; CDR3 DNA: TGTGCCAGCAGTGAACAGGGTGGGCAGCCCCAGCATTTT; CDR3 protein: CASSEQGGQPQHF
clone size: few; D gene: TRBD1; J gene: TRBJ1-1; V gene: TRBV7-3; CDR3 DNA: TGTGCCAGCAGCTCGGGGACAGGGGCTGCAGCTTTCTTT; CDR3 protein: CASSSGTGAAAFF
clone size: NA; D gene: NA; J gene: TRBJ1-4; V gene: TRBV24-1; CDR3 DNA: TGTGCCACCAGTGAGGGATTAAAGGGGTCTAATGAAAAACTGTTTTTT; CDR3 protein: CATSEGLKGSNEKLFF
clone size: NA; D gene: NA; J gene: TRBJ2-3; V gene: TRBV9; CDR3 DNA: TGTGCCAGCAGCGGGCCACAGGGTTCGGGCACAGATACGCAGTATTTT; CDR3 protein: CASSGPQGSGTDTQYF
clone size: NA; D gene: TRBD1; J gene: TRBJ2-7; V gene: TRBV7-9; CDR3 DNA: TGTGCCAGCAGCTTAGCGACAGGGAACGAGCAGTACTTC; CDR3 protein: CASSLATGNEQYF
clone size: NA; D gene: NA; J gene: TRBJ1-3; V gene: TRBV18; CDR3 DNA: TGTGCCAGCTCACCGGCGGGGAGCTCTGGAAACACCATATATTTT; CDR3 protein: CASSPAGSSGNTIYF
clone size: NA; D gene: NA; J gene: TRBJ1-6; V gene: TRBV6-5; CDR3 DNA: TGTGCCAGCAGTTACGTCGGGACTCCCGAACCCCTCCACTTT; CDR3 protein: CASSYVGTPEPLHF
clone size: NA; D gene: NA; J gene: TRBJ1-6; V gene: TRBV2; CDR3 DNA: TGTGCCAGCAGACCGGGGTTTAGAGTTTCACCCCTCCACTTT; CDR3 protein: CASRPGFRVSPLHF
clone size: NA; D gene: NA; J gene: TRBJ1-5; V gene: TRBV4-1; CDR3 DNA: TGCGCCAGCAGCCAAGCCCTGACACAAAATCAGCCCCAGCATTTT; CDR3 protein: CASSQALTQNQPQHF
clone size: NA; D gene: TRBD2; J gene: TRBJ2-1; V gene: TRBV4-1; CDR3 DNA: TGCGCCAGCAGCCAAAGCGGGACTAGTCATGGGAATGAGCAGTTCTTC; CDR3 protein: CASSQSGTSHGNEQFF
clone size: NA; D gene: TRBD2; J gene: TRBJ2-5; V gene: TRBV11-3; CDR3 DNA: TGTGCCAGCAGCTCTATTGTAGCCGACTTAAGCGGGAGAGGAGAGACCCAGTACTTC; CDR3 protein: CASSSIVADLSGRGETQYF
clone size: NA; D gene: NA; J gene: TRBJ2-2; V gene: TRBV9; CDR3 DNA: TGTGCCAGCAGCGTAGCTACCGCACCTGTGGCCGGGGAGCTGTTTTTT; CDR3 protein: CASSVATAPVAGELFF
clone size: NA; D gene: TRBD1; J gene: TRBJ2-1; V gene: TRBV28; CDR3 DNA: TGTGCCAGCAGTTTATGGTTGACAGGGGTTGGTGACAATGAGCAGTTCTTC; CDR3 protein: CASSLWLTGVGDNEQFF
clone size: NA; D gene: TRBD2; J gene: TRBJ2-2; V gene: TRBV14; CDR3 DNA: TGTGCCAGCAGCCAAGAGGGGAATAGCGGGAGGAGGACCGGGGAGCTGTTTTTT; CDR3 protein: CASSQEGNSGRRTGELFF
clone size: NA; D gene: NA; J gene: TRBJ1-6; V gene: TRBV23-1; CDR3 DNA: TGCGCCAGCATAACGGGACATCCGAGGGTGAATTCACCCCTCCACTTT; CDR3 protein: CASITGHPRVNSPLHF
clone size: NA; D gene: TRBD2; J gene: TRBJ2-7; V gene: TRBV2; CDR3 DNA: TGTGCCAGTGCGGGACTAGTCACCTACGAGCAGTACTTC; CDR3 protein: CASAGLVTYEQYF
clone size: NA; D gene: NA; J gene: TRBJ1-5; V gene: TRBV2; CDR3 DNA: TGTGCCAGCAGTGAGGTTCGGGTTGGTGGCAATCAGCCCCAGCATTTT; CDR3 protein: CASSEVRVGGNQPQHF
clone size: NA; D gene: NA; J gene: TRBJ2-1; V gene: TRBV27; CDR3 DNA: TGTGCCAGCAGTCCCGGGACTGGGTACAATGAGCAGTTCTTC; CDR3 protein: CASSPGTGYNEQFF
clone size: NA; D gene: TRBD1; J gene: TRBJ1-2; V gene: TRBV7-8; CDR3 DNA: TGTGCCAGCAGCCAGGGGGCGAGGGGCTACACCTTC; CDR3 protein: CASSQGARGYTF